This T cell receptor beta chain came from a study of cytomegalovirus exposure and HLA in healthy donors. Findings and caveats of the study: Sequencing depth across donors, presence/absence analyses assumed, was roughly uniform. TCR beta chains numbering some 160 were designated cytomegalovirus-associated. Owing to their indistinguishability, certain V segments, notably TRBV6-2 and TRBV6-3, were excluded. CMV serostatus was the only recorded immune exposure for donors.

Trimming took 5 bases from V and 3 from J, leaving 8 bases between them. This CDR3 is 13 amino acids long. Germline V gives CDR1 MRHNA, CDR2 SNTAGT. It was with 60 Vbeta and 13 Jbeta primers that the PCR ran. Assay used: immunoSEQ multiplex PCR; TCRdb lists only in-frame clones, some missing. The profile shows about 65,000 clones, 62% of them singletons. This clone turned up a few times. Its antigen is unidentified. The J gene is TRBJ2-1, the V gene TRBV6-4; D is ambiguous. The clonotype was recovered from a man aged 25 to 45 in good health and CMV-seronegative. The specimen sequenced was PBMCs. The CDR3, as DNA: TGTGCCAGCAGTTCTTACAGCTACAATGAGCAGTTCTTC. Translating gives CASSSYSYNEQFF.